The entry below describes one T cell receptor beta chain. Its antigen is still unknown. The data stem from a study of Graves' ophthalmopathy and Graves' hyperthyroidism. Study-wide results and caveats: The authors also found most expanded thyroid clonotypes above 0.001 frequency in blood. Distinction of ophthalmopathy from stable hyperthyroidism by a 13-signature model reached approximately 88% sensitivity and just under 84% specificity.

Between the trimmed V and J ends, which lost 0 bases and 4 bases, there was a span of 11 bases. CDR1 is SGHRS, CDR2 YFSETQ, per germline. This CDR3 comprises 15 residues. Excluded: other autoimmune disease, uncontrolled infection, pregnancy or lactation. The diagnosis was founded upon clinical symptoms, serum thyroxine, TRAb, thyroid ultrasound and orbital computed tomography. The study amplified TCR beta CDR3 regions using RNA transcripts. The first round was an RT-PCR with HTBI primers, and the second round was a multiplex PCR. TCRdb re-called the multiplex PCR reads with MiXCR, one entry per CDR3 protein. The repertoire holds about 600,000 distinct CDR3 sequences, with under 40% as singletons.

This TCR derives from an adult man with Graves' hyperthyroidism. V usage is TRBV5-1 and J usage is TRBJ1-5; D is unresolved. The sequenced sample consisted of peripheral blood or thyroid tissue (not recorded which). The CDR3 nucleotides read TGCGCCAGCAGCTTGGCGTTTGGGGAAAATCAGCCCCAGCATTTT. Amino acid sequence: CASSLAFGENQPQHF. Combining the CDR3 with reference TRBV5-1 and TRBJ1-5 gives the whole variable domain KAGVTQTPRYLIKTRGQQVTLSCSPISGHRSVSWYQQTPGQGLQFLFEYFSETQRNKGNFPGRFSGRQFSNSRSEMNVSTLELGDSALYLCASSLAFGENQPQHFGDGTRLSIL.